These 4 T cell receptor beta chains were sequenced from one sample in a study of vaccination and CD4 T cells after COVID-19. The treatment was: roughly 11-day PBMC culture with coronavirus spike peptide pools or control peptides (ViraFEST assay). The antigens of these receptors remain unknown. Cultured CD4+ T cell DNA was sequenced using the Oncomine TCR Beta short-read assay. From the PCR reads, TCRdb called clonotypes with MiXCR, one entry per CDR3 protein. The data show 10,000 to 15,000 distinct CDR3 sequences, around 77% seen once. Material: CD4+ T cells from blood, cultured in vitro. All receptors come from a human donor who had recovered from COVID-19.

The V call is TRBV24-1, the J call TRBJ2-3; D is unclear. Germline V gene sequence: CDR1 KGHDR, CDR2 SFDVKD. Trimming shortened V by 7 bases and J by 3 bases, and 13 bases separated the two germline ends. There are 14 residues in the CDR3. In DNA, the CDR3 is TGTGCCACCAGCAGCCCAAAAGGGACAGATACGCAGTATTTT. Translation: CATSSPKGTDTQYF.

The chain links TRBV20-1 to TRBJ1-2, with a possible D match to TRBD1 (5 bases). The CDR3 totals 13 residues. Trimming shortened V by 2 bases and J by 8 bases, and 15 bases separated the two germline ends. CDR1 and CDR2 from the germline V gene are DFQATT and SNEGSKA (reference sequence). In nucleotides, the CDR3 is TGCAGTGCTAGAAGGGGCCACGACGGGGGCTACACCTTC. Translation gives CSARRGHDGGYTF.

This sequence joins TRBV20-1 and TRBJ2-5, with 7 nucleotides matching TRBD2. CDR1 and CDR2 from the germline V gene are DFQATT and SNEGSKA (reference sequence). The CDR3 is made up of 16 amino acids. V lost 3 bases and J lost 5; bases outside the gene matches: 15. For the CDR3, the DNA is TGCAGTGCTAGTTTCTCGGGGGGTTACGGGTTGGAGACCCAGTACTTC. It translates to CSASFSGGYGLETQYF.

This clonotype showed up just once. This chain connects TRBV19 to TRBJ1-1; D is perhaps TRBD1 (5 bases). The CDR3 extends over 14 amino acids. Germline loops: CDR1 LNHDA, CDR2 SQIVND (reference sequence). V lost 4 bases to trimming and J lost 1 base, with 10 bases between them. CDR3 protein: CASSKGSRNTEAFF. CDR3 coding DNA: TGTGCCAGTAGTAAGGGGTCCCGGAACACTGAAGCTTTCTTT.